This TCR beta chain derives from a study of shared clonotypes between healthy human individuals. Study-level information: With ages of 18 to 49, the donors were a couple of women and a few men.

The V gene lost 7 bases and the J gene lost 2 bases, with 15 bases spanning the gap. This CDR3 has 14 amino acids. The germline CDR1 and CDR2 sequences are MNHNY and SVGAGI (reference sequence). Regarding this clone: The target antigen is unknown.

Execution of the assay was at deep level. In the authors' methods: Sequence data from immunoSEQ were junction-only and lacked quality scores; consequently, filtering differed. Clones were sequenced by immunoSEQ multiplex PCR, and TCRdb holds only the in-frame ones, with some missing. That table gives V, J and clone size, and the DNA gave D and trimming. The sample has 2 million to 3 million clones, roughly 93% seen once. Whole-study findings and limits: For naive CD4 cells, 5% to 6.5% of clonotypes were shared across a handful of donors.

This chain connects TRBV6-6 to TRBJ2-7, with D perhaps given as TRBD1 or TRBD2 (6 bases each). Specimen: naive CD4+ T cells from PBMCs. Subset: CD45RA+ positively selected. This sequence originates from a man in his late teens or twenties in good health. Some clones in this sample may be carry-over from other donors' samples. CDR3 region: CASNRAGQAYEQYF. The CDR3 nucleotides read TGTGCCAGCAATAGGGCGGGACAAGCCTACGAGCAGTACTTC.